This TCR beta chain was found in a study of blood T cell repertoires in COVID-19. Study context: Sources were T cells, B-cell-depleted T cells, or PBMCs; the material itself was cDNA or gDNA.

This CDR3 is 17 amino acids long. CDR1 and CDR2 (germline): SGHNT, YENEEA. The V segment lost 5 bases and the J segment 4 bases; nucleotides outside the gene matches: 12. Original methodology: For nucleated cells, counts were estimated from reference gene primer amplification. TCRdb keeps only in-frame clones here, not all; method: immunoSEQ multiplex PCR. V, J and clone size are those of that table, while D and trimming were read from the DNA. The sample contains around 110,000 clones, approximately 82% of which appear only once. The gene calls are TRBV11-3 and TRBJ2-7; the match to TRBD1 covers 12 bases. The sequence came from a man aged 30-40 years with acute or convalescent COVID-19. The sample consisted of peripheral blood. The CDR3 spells CASSPTLRDRGLYEQYF. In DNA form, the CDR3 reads TGTGCCAGCAGCCCTACGCTCCGGGACAGGGGGCTGTACGAGCAGTACTTC.